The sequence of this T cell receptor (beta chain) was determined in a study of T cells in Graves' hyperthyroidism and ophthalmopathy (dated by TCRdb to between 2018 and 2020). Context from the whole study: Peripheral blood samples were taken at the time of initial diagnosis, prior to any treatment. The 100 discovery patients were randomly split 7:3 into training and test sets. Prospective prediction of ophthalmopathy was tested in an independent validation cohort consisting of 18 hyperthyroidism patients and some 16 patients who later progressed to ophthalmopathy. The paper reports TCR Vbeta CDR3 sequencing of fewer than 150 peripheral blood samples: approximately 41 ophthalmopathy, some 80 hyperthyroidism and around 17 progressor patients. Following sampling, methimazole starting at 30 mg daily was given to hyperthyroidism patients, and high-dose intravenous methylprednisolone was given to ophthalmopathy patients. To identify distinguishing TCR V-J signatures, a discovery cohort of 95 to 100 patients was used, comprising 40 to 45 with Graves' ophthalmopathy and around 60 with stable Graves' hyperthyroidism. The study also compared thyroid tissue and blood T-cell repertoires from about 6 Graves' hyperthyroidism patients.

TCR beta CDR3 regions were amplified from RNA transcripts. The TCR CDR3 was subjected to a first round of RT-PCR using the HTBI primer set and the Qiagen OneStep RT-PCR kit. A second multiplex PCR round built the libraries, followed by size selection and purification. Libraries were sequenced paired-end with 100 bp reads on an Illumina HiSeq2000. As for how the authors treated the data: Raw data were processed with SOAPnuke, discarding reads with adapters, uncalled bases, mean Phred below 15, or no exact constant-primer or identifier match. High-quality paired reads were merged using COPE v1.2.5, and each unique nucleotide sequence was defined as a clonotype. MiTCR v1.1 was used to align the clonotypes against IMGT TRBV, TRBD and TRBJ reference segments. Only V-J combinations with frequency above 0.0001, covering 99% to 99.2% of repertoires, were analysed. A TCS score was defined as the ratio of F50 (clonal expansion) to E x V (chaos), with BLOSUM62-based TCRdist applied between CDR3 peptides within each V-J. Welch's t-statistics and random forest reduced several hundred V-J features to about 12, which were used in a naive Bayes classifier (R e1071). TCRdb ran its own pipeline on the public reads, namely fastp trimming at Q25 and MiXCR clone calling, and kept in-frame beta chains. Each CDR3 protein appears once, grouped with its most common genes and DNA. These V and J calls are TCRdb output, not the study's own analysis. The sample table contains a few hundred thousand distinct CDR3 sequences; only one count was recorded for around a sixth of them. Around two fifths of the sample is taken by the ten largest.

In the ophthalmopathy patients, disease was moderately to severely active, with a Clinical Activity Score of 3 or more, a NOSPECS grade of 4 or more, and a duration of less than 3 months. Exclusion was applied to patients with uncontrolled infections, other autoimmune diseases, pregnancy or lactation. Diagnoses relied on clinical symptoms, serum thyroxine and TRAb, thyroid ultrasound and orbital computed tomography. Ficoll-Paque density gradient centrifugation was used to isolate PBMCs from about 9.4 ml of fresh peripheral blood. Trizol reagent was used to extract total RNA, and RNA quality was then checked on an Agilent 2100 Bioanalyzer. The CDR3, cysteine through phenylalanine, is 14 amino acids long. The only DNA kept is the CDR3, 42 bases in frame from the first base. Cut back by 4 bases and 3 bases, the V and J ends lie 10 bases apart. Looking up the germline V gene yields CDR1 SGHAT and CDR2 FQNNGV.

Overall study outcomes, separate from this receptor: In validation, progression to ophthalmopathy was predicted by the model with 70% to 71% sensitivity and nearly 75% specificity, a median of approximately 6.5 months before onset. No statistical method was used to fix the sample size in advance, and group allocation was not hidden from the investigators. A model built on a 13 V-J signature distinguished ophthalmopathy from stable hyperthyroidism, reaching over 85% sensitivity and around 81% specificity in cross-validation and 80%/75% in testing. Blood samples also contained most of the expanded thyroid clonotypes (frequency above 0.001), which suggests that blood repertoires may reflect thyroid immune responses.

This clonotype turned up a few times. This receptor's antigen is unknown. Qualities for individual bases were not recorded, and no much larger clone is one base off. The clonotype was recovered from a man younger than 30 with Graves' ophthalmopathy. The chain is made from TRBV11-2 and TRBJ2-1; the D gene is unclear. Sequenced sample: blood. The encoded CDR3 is CASSSGTFYNEQFF. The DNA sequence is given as TGTGCCAGCAGCTCCGGTACATTCTACAATGAGCAGTTCTTC.